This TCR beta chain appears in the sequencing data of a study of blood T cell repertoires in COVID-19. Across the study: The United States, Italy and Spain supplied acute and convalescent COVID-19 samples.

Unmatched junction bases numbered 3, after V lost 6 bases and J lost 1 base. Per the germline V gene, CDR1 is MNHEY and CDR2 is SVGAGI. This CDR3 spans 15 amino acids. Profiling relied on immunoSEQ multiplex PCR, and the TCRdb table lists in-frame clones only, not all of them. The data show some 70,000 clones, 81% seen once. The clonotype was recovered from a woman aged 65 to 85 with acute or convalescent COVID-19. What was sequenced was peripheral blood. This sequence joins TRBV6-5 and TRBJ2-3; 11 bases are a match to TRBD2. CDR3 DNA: TGTGCCAGCAGCGTGACTAGCGGGGGCACAGATACGCAGTATTTT. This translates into CASSVTSGGTDTQYF.